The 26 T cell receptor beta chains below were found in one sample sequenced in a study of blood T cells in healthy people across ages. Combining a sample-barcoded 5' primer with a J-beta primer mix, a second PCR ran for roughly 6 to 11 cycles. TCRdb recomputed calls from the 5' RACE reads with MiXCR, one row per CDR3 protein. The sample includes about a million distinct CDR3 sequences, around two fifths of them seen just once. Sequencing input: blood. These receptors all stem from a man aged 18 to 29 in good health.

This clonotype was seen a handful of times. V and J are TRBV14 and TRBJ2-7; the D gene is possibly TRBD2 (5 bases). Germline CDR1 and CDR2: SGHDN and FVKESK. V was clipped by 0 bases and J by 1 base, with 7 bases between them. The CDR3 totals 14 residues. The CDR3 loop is CASSQEEASYEQYF. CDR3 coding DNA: TGTGCCAGCAGCCAAGAGGAGGCATCCTACGAGCAGTACTTC.

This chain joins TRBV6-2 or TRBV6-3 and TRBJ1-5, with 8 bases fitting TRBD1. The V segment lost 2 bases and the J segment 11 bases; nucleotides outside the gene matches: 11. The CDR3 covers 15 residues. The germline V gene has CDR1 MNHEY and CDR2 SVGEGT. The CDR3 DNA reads TGTGCCAGCAGTTACGCGACAGGGGCCCTGGGGGCCCAGCATTTT. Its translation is CASSYATGALGAQHF.

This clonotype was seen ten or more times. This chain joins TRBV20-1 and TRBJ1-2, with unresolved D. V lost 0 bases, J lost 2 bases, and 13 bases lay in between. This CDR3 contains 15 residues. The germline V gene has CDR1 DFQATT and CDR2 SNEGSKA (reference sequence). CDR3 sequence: CSARDIEGGNYGYTF. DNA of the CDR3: TGCAGTGCTAGAGACATTGAAGGCGGGAACTATGGCTACACCTTC.

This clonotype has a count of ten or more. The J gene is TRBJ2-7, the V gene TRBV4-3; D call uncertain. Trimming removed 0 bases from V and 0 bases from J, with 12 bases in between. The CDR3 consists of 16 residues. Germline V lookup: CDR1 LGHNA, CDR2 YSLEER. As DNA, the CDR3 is TGCGCCAGCAGCCAAGATATGTTCCAAGGCTCCTACGAGCAGTACTTC. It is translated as CASSQDMFQGSYEQYF.

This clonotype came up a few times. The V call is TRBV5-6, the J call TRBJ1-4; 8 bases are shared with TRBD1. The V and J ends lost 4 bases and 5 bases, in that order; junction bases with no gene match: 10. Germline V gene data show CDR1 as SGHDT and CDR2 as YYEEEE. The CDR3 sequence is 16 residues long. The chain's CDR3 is CASSRFKTGENEKLFF. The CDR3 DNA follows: TGTGCCAGCAGCCGTTTCAAGACAGGGGAGAATGAAAAACTGTTTTTT.

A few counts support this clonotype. CDR3 loop: CASTRQEETQYF. CDR3 nucleotide sequence: TGTGCCAGCACCCGACAGGAGGAGACCCAGTACTTC. The chain employs TRBV2 and TRBJ2-5; possibly TRBD1 for D (6 bases). CDR1 and CDR2 (germline): SNHLY, FYNNEI. The CDR3 is made up of 12 amino acids. Trimming left V 7 bases short and J 5 bases short, with 11 bases between.

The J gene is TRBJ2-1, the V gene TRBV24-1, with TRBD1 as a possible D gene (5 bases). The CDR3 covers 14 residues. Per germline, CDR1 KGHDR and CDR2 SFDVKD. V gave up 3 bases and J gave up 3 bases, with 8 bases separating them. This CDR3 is CATSDTDSYNEQFF. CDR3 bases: TGTGCCACCAGTGATACAGACAGCTACAATGAGCAGTTCTTC.

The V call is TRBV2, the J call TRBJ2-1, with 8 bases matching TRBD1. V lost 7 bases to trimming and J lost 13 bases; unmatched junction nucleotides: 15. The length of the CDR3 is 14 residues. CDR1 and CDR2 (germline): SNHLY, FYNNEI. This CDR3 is CASKGQGEKETQFF. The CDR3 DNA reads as TGTGCCAGCAAAGGACAGGGTGAGAAGGAGACCCAGTTCTTC. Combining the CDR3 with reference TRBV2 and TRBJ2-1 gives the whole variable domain EPEVTQTPSHQVTQMGQEVILRCVPISNHLYFYWYRQILGQKVEFLVSFYNNEISEKSEIFDDQFSVERPDGSNFTLKIRSTKLEDSAMYFCASKGQGEKETQFFGPGTRLTVL.

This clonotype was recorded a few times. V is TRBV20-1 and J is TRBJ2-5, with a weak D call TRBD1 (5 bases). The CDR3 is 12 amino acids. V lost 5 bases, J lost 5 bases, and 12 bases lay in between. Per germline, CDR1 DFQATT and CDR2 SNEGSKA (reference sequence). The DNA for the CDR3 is TGCAGTGCTGGCCTCAGGGTGGAGACCCAGTACTTC. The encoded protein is CSAGLRVETQYF.

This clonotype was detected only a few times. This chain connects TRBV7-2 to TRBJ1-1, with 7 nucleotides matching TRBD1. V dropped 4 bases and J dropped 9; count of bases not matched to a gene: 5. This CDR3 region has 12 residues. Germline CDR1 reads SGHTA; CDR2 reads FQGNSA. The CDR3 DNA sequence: TGTGCCAGCAGCTCCACGGGACAGAAAGCTTTCTTT. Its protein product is CASSSTGQKAFF. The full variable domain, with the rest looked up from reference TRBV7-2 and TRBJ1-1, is GAGVSQSPSNKVTEKGKDVELRCDPISGHTALYWYRQSLGQGLEFLIYFQGNSAPDKSGLPSDRFSAERTGGSVSTLTIQRTQQEDSAVYLCASSSTGQKAFFGQGTRLTVV.

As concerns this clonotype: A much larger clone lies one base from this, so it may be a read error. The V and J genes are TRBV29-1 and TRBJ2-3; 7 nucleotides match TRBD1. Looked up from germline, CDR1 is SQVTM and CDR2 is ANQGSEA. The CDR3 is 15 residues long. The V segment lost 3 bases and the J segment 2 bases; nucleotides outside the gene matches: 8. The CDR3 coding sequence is TGCAGCGTTGATACAGACAGGGAGACCACAGATACGCAGTATTTT. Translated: CSVDTDRETTDTQYF.

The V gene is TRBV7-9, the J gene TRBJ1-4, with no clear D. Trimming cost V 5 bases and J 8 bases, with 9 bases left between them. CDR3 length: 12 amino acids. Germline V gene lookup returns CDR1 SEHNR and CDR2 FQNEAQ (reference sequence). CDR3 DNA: TGTGCCAGCAGCATTGGGAGGGAAAAACTGTTTTTT. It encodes CASSIGREKLFF.

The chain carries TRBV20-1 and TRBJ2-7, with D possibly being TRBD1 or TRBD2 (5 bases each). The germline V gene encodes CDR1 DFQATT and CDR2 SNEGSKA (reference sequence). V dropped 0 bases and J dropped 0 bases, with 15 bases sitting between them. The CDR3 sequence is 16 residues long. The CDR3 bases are TGCAGTGCTAGAGATCTTATCTGGGGGAGCTCCTACGAGCAGTACTTC. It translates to CSARDLIWGSSYEQYF.

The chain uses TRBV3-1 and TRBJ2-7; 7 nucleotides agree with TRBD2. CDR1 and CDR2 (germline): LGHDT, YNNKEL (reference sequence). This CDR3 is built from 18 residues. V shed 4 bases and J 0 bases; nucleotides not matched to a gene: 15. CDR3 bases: TGTGCCAGCAGCCCCAAGGGGAGGGGCGGAAGATCCTCCTACGAGCAGTACTTC. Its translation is CASSPKGRGGRSSYEQYF.

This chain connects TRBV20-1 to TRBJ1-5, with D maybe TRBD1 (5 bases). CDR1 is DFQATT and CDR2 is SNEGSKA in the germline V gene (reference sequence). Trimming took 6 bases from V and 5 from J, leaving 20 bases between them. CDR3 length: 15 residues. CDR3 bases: TGCAGTGCAAAAGGGACGGCTCAAGGGGATCAGCCCCAGCATTTT. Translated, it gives CSAKGTAQGDQPQHF.

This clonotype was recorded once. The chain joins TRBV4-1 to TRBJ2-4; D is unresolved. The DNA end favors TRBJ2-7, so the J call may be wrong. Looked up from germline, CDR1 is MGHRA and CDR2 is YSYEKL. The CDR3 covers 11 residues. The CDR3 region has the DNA TGCGCCAGCAGCCAGAAAGACGAGCAGTACTTC. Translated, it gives CASSQKDEQYF.

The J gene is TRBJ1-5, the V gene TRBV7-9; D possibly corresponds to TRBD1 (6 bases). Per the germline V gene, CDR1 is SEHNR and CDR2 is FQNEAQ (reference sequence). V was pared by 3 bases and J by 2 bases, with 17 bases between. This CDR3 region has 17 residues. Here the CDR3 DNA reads TGTGCCAGCAGCTTTTCCCCGGGGGCTCAGGGCAATCAGCCCCAGCATTTT. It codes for CASSFSPGAQGNQPQHF.

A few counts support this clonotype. CDR3 in amino acids: CASSLAAQNTEAFF. The CDR3 nucleotides read TGCGCCAGCAGCTTGGCAGCTCAGAACACTGAAGCTTTCTTT. The chain couples TRBV5-1 to TRBJ1-1; D is unresolved. Germline-derived CDR1 and CDR2 are SGHRS and YFSETQ. This CDR3 comprises 14 residues. Trimming left V 0 bases short and J 1 base short, with 7 bases between.

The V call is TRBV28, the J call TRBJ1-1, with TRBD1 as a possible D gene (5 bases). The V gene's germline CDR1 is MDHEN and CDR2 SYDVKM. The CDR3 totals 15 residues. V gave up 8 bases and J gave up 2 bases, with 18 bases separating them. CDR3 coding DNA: TGTGCCAGCCAAATCAGTGGCCAGGGAAACACTGAAGCTTTCTTT. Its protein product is CASQISGQGNTEAFF.

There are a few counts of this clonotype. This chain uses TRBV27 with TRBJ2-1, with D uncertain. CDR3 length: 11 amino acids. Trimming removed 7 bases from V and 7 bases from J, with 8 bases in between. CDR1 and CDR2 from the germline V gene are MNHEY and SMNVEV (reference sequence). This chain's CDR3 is CASTTGNEQFF. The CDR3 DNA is TGTGCCAGCACCACCGGGAATGAGCAGTTCTTC.

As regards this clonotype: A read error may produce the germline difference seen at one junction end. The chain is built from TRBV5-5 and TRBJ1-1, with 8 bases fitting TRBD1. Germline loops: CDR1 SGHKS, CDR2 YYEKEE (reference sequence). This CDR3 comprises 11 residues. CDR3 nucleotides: TGTGCCGGCAGCGCGGACAGGGTGGATTTCTTT. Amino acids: CAGSADRVDFF.

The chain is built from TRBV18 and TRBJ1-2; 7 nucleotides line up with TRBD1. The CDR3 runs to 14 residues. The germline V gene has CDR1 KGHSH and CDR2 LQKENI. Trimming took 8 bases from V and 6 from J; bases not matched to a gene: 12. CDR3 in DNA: TGTGCCAGCCAAAGGGATAGGGGGCTCCATGGCTACACCTTC. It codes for CASQRDRGLHGYTF.

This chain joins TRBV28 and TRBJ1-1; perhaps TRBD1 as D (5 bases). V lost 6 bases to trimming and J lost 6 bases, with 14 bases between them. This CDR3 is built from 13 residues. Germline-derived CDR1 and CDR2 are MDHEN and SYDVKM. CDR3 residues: CASRPGIVAEAFF. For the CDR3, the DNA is TGTGCCAGCAGGCCAGGGATTGTGGCTGAAGCTTTCTTT.

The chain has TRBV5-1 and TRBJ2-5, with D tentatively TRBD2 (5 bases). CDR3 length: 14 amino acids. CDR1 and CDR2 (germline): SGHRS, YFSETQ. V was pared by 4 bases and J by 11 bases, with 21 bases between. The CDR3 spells CASSVTMLQNEQYF. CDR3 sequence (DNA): TGCGCCAGCAGCGTGACTATGCTACAGAATGAGCAGTACTTC. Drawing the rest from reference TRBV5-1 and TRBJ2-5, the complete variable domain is KAGVTQTPRYLIKTRGQQVTLSCSPISGHRSVSWYQQTPGQGLQFLFEYFSETQRNKGNFPGRFSGRQFSNSRSEMNVSTLELGDSALYLCASSVTMLQNEQYFGPGTRLLVL.

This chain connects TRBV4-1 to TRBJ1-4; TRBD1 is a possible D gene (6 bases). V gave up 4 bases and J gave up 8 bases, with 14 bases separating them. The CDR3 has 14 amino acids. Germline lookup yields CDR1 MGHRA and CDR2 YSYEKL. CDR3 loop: CASSRQERREKLFF. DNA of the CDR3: TGCGCCAGCAGCCGACAGGAAAGGCGGGAAAAACTGTTTTTT.

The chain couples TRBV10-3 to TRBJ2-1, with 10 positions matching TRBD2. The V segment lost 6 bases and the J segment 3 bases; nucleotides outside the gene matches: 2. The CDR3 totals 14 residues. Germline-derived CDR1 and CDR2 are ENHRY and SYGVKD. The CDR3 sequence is CAISLAGDYNEQFF. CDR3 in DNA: TGTGCCATCAGCCTAGCGGGGGACTACAATGAGCAGTTCTTC.